This is a list of T cell receptor beta chains from one sample in a study of T cells in Graves' hyperthyroidism and ophthalmopathy. TCRdb re-called the multiplex PCR reads through MiXCR, storing one row per CDR3 protein. Of about half a million distinct CDR3 sequences listed, roughly 22% are singletons. The source material was blood. The receptors stem from a woman aged 70-85 years with Graves' ophthalmopathy. Both conserved end residues are part of each CDR3. Fields, in order: clone size, V gene, J gene, D gene, CDR3 DNA, CDR3 protein. D genes are given only for firm matches. Expanded clones are given a class, and other clones once, few, many or no size at all.

>-|TRBV7-9|TRBJ1-2|-
TGTGCCAGCAGCTTAGTAGGTTTAGTGAGTGGCTACACCTTC
CASSLVGLVSGYTF
>many|TRBV3-1|TRBJ1-2|-
TGTGCCAGCAGCCAAGAAGCCCGGGGCTACACCTTC
CASSQEARGYTF
>few|TRBV5-1|TRBJ2-5|TRBD2
TGCGCCAGCAAAGTAGCGGGAGATGAGACCCAGTACTTC
CASKVAGDETQYF
>-|TRBV10-3|TRBJ1-2|-
TGTGCCATCAGTGGGCAGGGTACGGGCTATGGCTACACCTTC
CAISGQGTGYGYTF
>few|TRBV6-6|TRBJ2-5|-
TGTGCCAGCAGTTACCCGAAGCAGGGCAGGCGGGAGACCCAGTACTTC
CASSYPKQGRRETQYF
>many|TRBV20-1|TRBJ1-1|-
TGCAGTGCTAGACAGGGTATGAACACTGAAGCTTTCTTT
CSARQGMNTEAFF
>few|TRBV12-3/TRBV12-4|TRBJ2-2|-
TGTGCCAGCAGTAAGGGGTCCGGGGAGCTGTTTTTT
CASSKGSGELFF
>few|TRBV6-1|TRBJ2-1|TRBD2
TGTGCCAGCAGTCCGATGGGACTAGCGGGAGGGCATGAGCAGTTCTTC
CASSPMGLAGGHEQFF
>many|TRBV5-1|TRBJ2-1|-
TGCGCCAGCAGCTCGGTGATCACAGGGATCTACAATGAGCAGTTCTTC
CASSSVITGIYNEQFF
>-|TRBV5-4|TRBJ2-5|-
TGTGCCAGCAGCTTCGGGATCCGACAAGAGACCCAGTACTTC
CASSFGIRQETQYF
>-|TRBV20-1|TRBJ1-5|-
TGCAGTGCTAGGTGGAGGAACAATCAGCCCCAGCATTTT
CSARWRNNQPQHF
>-|TRBV12-3/TRBV12-4|TRBJ2-2|-
TGTGCCAGCAGTCCCCTAGCGAACCCGAACACCGGGGAGCTGTTTTTT
CASSPLANPNTGELFF
>once|TRBV20-1|TRBJ2-7|TRBD2
TGCAGTGCGAGAGAAGGTAGCGGGTTTAGTCTGGAAGAGCAGTACTTC
CSAREGSGFSLEEQYF
>few|TRBV10-3|TRBJ2-7|TRBD1
TGTGCCGCAGGGCGGGACAGGGCCTACGAGCAGTACTTC
CAAGRDRAYEQYF
>-|TRBV7-9|TRBJ2-1|-
TGTGCCAGCAGCTTAACGGGATCGAGTAATGAGCAGTTCTTC
CASSLTGSSNEQFF
>few|TRBV12-3/TRBV12-4|TRBJ2-7|-
TGTGCCAGCAGTTTTACAGGAACCTACGAGCAGTACTTC
CASSFTGTYEQYF
>few|TRBV3-1|TRBJ1-5|-
TGTGCCAGCAGCCAACAGTGGGGGTCCAATCAGCCCCAGCATTTT
CASSQQWGSNQPQHF
>-|TRBV24-1|TRBJ2-3|TRBD2
TGTGCCACACACAGCGGGAGAGTATCAGATACGCAGTATTTT
CATHSGRVSDTQYF
>many|TRBV2|TRBJ1-3|-
TGTGCCAGCAGTGGTCTCGGTGCTGGAAACACCATATATTTT
CASSGLGAGNTIYF
>-|TRBV28|TRBJ2-5|-
TGCGCCAGCAGCCCAAGCGGCACAGCTAAAGAGACCCAGTACTTC
CASSPSGTAKETQYF
>many|TRBV7-2|TRBJ2-5|-
TGTGCCAGCAGCTTCCAGACTGGGAGAGGAGAGACCCAGTACTTC
CASSFQTGRGETQYF
>many|TRBV7-2|TRBJ1-5|-
TGTGCCAGCAGCCTCGAAACCGGCGATCAGCCCCAGCATTTT
CASSLETGDQPQHF
>-|TRBV24-1|TRBJ2-7|-
TGTGCCACCAGTGTCTCGACAAACTCCTACGAGCAGTACTTC
CATSVSTNSYEQYF
>-|TRBV15|TRBJ2-3|TRBD1
TGTGCCACCAGCAAAACAGGGGGGAGCACAGATACGCAGTATTTT
CATSKTGGSTDTQYF
>-|TRBV20-1|TRBJ2-5|TRBD2
TGCAGTGCTAGGGGTTCTTCTAGCGGTCCCCAAGAGACCCAGTACTTC
CSARGSSSGPQETQYF
>many|TRBV12-3/TRBV12-4|TRBJ2-3|TRBD2
TGTGCCAGCAGTCTATACAGAGCGGGAGAGGCAGATACGCAGTATTTT
CASSLYRAGEADTQYF
>many|TRBV19|TRBJ1-4|TRBD1
TGTGCCAGTAGTAGGACAGGGAATGAAAAACTGTTTTTT
CASSRTGNEKLFF
>-|TRBV4-1|TRBJ2-1|-
TGCGCCAGCAGCCAACTGGTGGAGGGCGCGAGGAATGAGCAGTTCTTC
CASSQLVEGARNEQFF
>-|TRBV18|TRBJ2-2|-
TGTGCCAGCTCACCGCACGGCGTCGGGGAGCTGTTTTTT
CASSPHGVGELFF
>-|TRBV11-2|TRBJ2-3|TRBD1
TGTGCCAGCAGCTCCGGGACAGGGGTGGGAGATACGCAGTATTTT
CASSSGTGVGDTQYF
>-|TRBV20-1|TRBJ2-1|TRBD2
TGCGATGATTACGTCGGACTAGCGGGATTTAGAGAGCAGTTCTTC
CDDYVGLAGFREQFF
>few|TRBV6-1|TRBJ2-7|-
TGTGCCAGCTCCCCAGAGGGAATCGTGGACGAGCAGTACTTC
CASSPEGIVDEQYF